Below are 20 T cell receptor beta chains sequenced from a single sample in a study of T cell repertoires and HLA-DP antigens. The antigens of these receptors remain unknown. Here immunoSEQ multiplex PCR was the method, and the copy in TCRdb shows in-frame clones only, minus some. The sample lists more than 90,000 clones; nearly 95% were seen once. The specimen was CD4+ T cells from PBMCs. Receptor source: a young woman in good health and CMV-seronegative.

This chain links TRBV5-6 with TRBJ2-7; 14 bases are a match to TRBD2. Germline CDR1 reads SGHDT; CDR2 reads YYEEEE. This CDR3 spans 19 amino acids. V dropped 4 bases and J dropped 2; count of bases not matched to a gene: 14. The CDR3 sequence: CASSTLPGTSGSQPYEQYF. The CDR3 bases are TGTGCCAGCAGCACCCTACCCGGGACTAGCGGGAGCCAACCCTACGAGCAGTACTTC.

The chain has TRBV10-1 and TRBJ2-1, with 7 nucleotides matching TRBD2. V lost 2 bases and J lost 12; bases outside the gene matches: 19. This CDR3 is built from 17 residues. From germline, CDR1 is WNHNN and CDR2 SYGVQD (reference sequence). The CDR3 DNA reads TGCGCCAGCAGTGAGGCGAGGGTGAGCGGGGCCTCGGCTGGGCAGTTCTTC. Residues: CASSEARVSGASAGQFF.

The chain links TRBV18 to TRBJ2-7, with TRBD1 identical over 8 bases. This CDR3 region has 12 residues. Germline values: CDR1 KGHSH, CDR2 LQKENI. J gave up 6 bases and V 6 bases, and 4 bases lay outside the gene matches. CDR3 region: CASSQTGVEQYV. The CDR3 nucleotides are TGTGCCAGCTCTCAGACAGGGGTCGAGCAGTACGTC.

V is TRBV28 and J is TRBJ2-2; 8 bases agree with TRBD2. Germline assignment: CDR1 MDHEN and CDR2 SYDVKM. The CDR3 spans 16 residues. The junction had 10 bases not matched to a gene; V was cut back by 6 bases and J by 4 bases. Here the CDR3 DNA reads TGTGCCAGCAGCTCCTCCCGCGGGGGGTCCACCGGGGAGCTGTTTTTT. Translating gives CASSSSRGGSTGELFF.

V and J are TRBV6-4 and TRBJ2-1; TRBD2 matches 10 bases. Germline values: CDR1 MRHNA, CDR2 SNTAGT. CDR3 length: 15 amino acids. The ends lost 6 bases at V and 5 bases at J; junction bases unmatched: 7. CDR3 protein: CASSLTSGSHNEQFF. CDR3 DNA sequence: TGTGCCAGCAGCTTGACTAGCGGGTCACACAATGAGCAGTTCTTC.

V and J are TRBV27 and TRBJ1-5; D gene ambiguous. This CDR3 has 14 residues. The V and J ends lost 2 bases and 4 bases respectively, with 9 bases between them. CDR1 and CDR2 from the germline V gene are MNHEY and SMNVEV (reference sequence). CDR3 nucleotides: TGTGCCAGCAGTTTACGGCAGGTAAATCAGCCCCAGCATTTT. Its translation is CASSLRQVNQPQHF.

This clone was recorded once. This chain connects TRBV6-5 to TRBJ2-2; 7 bases agree with TRBD2. CDR1 and CDR2 from the germline V gene are MNHEY and SVGAGI. V gave up 6 bases and J gave up 4 bases; unmatched junction bases: 8. The CDR3 spans 15 residues. CDR3 nucleotide sequence: TGTGCCAGCAGGAAGACTAGCACCCGCACCGGGGAGCTGTTTTTT. Translation gives CASRKTSTRTGELFF.

The genes are TRBV6-5 and TRBJ2-6; D is unclear. Germline values: CDR1 MNHEY, CDR2 SVGAGI. The CDR3 runs to 15 residues. Trimming shortened V by 6 bases and J by 0 bases, and 9 bases separated the two germline ends. CDR3 sequence (DNA): TGTGCCAGCAGACCTGGACGCTCTGGGGCCAACGTCCTGACTTTC. Protein product: CASRPGRSGANVLTF.

The chain recombines TRBV30 with TRBJ2-7, with 7 bases lining up with TRBD2. The germline gives CDR1 GTSNPN, CDR2 SVGIG (reference sequence). The junction had 7 bases not matched to a gene; V was cut back by 0 bases and J by 2 bases. This CDR3 comprises 15 residues. The CDR3 spells CAWSVGGSVTYEQYF. The DNA of the CDR3 is TGTGCCTGGAGTGTAGGCGGGAGCGTTACCTACGAGCAGTACTTC.

The V gene is TRBV7-6, the J gene TRBJ2-7; D perhaps matches TRBD1 (5 bases). Between the trimmed V and J ends, which lost 5 bases and 0 bases, there was a span of 14 bases. The length of the CDR3 is 15 residues. The V gene's germline CDR1 is SGHVS and CDR2 FNYEAQ. DNA for the CDR3: TGTGCCAGCAGCGTTGACAGTTCGCCCTCCTACGAGCAGTACTTC. This sequence encodes CASSVDSSPSYEQYF.

The genes are TRBV10-3 and TRBJ2-7; 8 bases map to TRBD1. The V gene end was trimmed by 5 bases and the J gene end by 3 bases; junction bases not matched to a gene: 6. Germline CDR1 is ENHRY and CDR2 is SYGVKD. This CDR3 spans 14 amino acids. The DNA of the CDR3 is TGTGCCATCAGTTCCCCCGGACAGGGCTACGAGCAGTACTTC. The encoded protein is CAISSPGQGYEQYF.

The genes are TRBV9 and TRBJ2-1; 15 bases line up with TRBD2. The CDR3 has 16 amino acids. Germline CDR1 is SGDLS and CDR2 is YYNGEE. J lost 7 bases, V lost 3 bases, and 5 bases had no gene match. CDR3 sequence: CASSAAGLAGGNEQFF. The DNA for the CDR3 is TGTGCCAGCAGCGCCGCCGGACTAGCGGGAGGGAATGAGCAGTTCTTC.

This chain connects TRBV7-3 to TRBJ2-1; possibly TRBD1 for D (6 bases). Between the trimmed V and J ends, which lost 2 bases and 8 bases, there was a span of 13 bases. CDR3 length: 14 amino acids. Per germline, CDR1 SGHTA and CDR2 FQGTGA. The DNA for the CDR3 is TGTGCCAGCAGCTTAGGGCAGGGGTTCGATGAGCAGTTCTTC. It specifies CASSLGQGFDEQFF.

This clone was detected once. V gene TRBV28 combines with J gene TRBJ1-5; the D is unclear. The germline V and J ends were trimmed by 7 bases and 4 bases, with 14 bases remaining between them. This CDR3 is 14 amino acids long. Germline CDR1 and CDR2: MDHEN and SYDVKM. For the CDR3, the DNA is TGTGCCAGCACTCGCTCTCAGCCAAATCAGCCCCAGCATTTT. Protein: CASTRSQPNQPQHF.

V and J are TRBV5-1 and TRBJ2-3; tentatively, D is TRBD1 (6 bases). The germline CDR1 and CDR2 sequences are SGHRS and YFSETQ. The CDR3 runs 15 residues. Trimming took 3 bases from V and 0 from J, leaving 11 bases between them. CDR3 DNA: TGCGCCAGCAGCTCTGGACAGTTAAGCACAGATACGCAGTATTTT. It specifies CASSSGQLSTDTQYF.

The CDR3 DNA reads TGTGCCACCATTATTGGACGGCGGCACGAGCAGTACGTC. Its protein is CATIIGRRHEQYV. The chain links TRBV6-1 to TRBJ2-7; the D is unclear. Trimming pared 10 bases from V and 5 bases from J, leaving 18 bases between. The length of the CDR3 is 13 residues. Looked up from germline, CDR1 is MNHNS and CDR2 is SASEGT.

This chain links TRBV30 with TRBJ1-2, with D unclear. The CDR3 runs to 15 residues. Germline V gives CDR1 GTSNPN, CDR2 SVGIG (reference sequence). The CDR3 region has the DNA TGTGCAAACAATTACGGGCGGGATGGCGTCTATGGCTACACCTTC. It codes for CANNYGRDGVYGYTF.

The chain recombines TRBV7-9 with TRBJ2-1; 9 positions agree with TRBD2. With V trimmed by 4 bases and J by 3 bases, 1 base remained unmatched. The length of the CDR3 is 14 residues. Germline CDR1 and CDR2: SEHNR and FQNEAQ (reference sequence). Here the CDR3 reads CASSSSGVYNEQFF. The CDR3 DNA reads TGTGCCAGCAGCTCTAGCGGGGTCTACAATGAGCAGTTCTTC.

This chain uses TRBV28 with TRBJ2-7, with 9 bases fitting TRBD2. V was clipped by 8 bases and J by 2 bases; unmatched bases: 7. The germline V gene encodes CDR1 MDHEN and CDR2 SYDVKM. This CDR3 is built from 14 residues. CDR3 nucleotides: TGTGCCAGCCGGGCGGGGGGGCTCGCCTACGAGCAGTACTTC. Amino acids: CASRAGGLAYEQYF.

This chain joins TRBV5-1 and TRBJ1-1, with D unresolved. The CDR3 is 15 amino acids. Germline V lookup: CDR1 SGHRS, CDR2 YFSETQ. Trimming cost V 5 bases and J 0 bases, with 14 bases left between them. Here the CDR3 DNA reads TGCGCCAGCAGGTCCCGAGAGACATTGAACACTGAAGCTTTCTTT. Encoded protein: CASRSRETLNTEAFF.